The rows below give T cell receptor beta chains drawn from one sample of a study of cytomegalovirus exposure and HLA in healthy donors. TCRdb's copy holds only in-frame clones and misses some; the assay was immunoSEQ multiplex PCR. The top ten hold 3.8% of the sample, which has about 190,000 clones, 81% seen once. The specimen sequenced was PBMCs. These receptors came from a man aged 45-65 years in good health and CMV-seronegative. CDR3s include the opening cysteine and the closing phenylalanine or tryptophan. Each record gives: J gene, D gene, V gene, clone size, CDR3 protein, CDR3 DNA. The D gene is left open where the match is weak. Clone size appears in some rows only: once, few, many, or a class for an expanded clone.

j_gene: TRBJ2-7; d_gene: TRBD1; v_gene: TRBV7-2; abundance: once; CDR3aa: CASSPPGTDPYEQYF; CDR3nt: TGTGCCAGCAGCCCCCCCGGGACAGATCCCTACGAGCAGTACTTC
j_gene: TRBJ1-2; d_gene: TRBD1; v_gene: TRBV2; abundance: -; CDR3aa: CASRRQGDGYTF; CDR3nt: TGTGCCAGCAGGAGACAGGGGGATGGCTACACCTTC
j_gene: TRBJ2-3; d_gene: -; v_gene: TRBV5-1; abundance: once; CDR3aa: CASSFGSVGDTQYF; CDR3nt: TGCGCCAGCAGCTTCGGGTCGGTGGGAGATACGCAGTATTTT
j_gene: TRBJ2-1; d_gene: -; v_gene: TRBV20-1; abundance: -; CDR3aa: CSGVSYNEQFF; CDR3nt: TGCAGTGGCGTCTCCTACAATGAGCAGTTCTTC
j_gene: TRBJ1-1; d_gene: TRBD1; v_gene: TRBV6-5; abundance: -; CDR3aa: CASKYQGAGTEAFF; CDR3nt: TGTGCCAGCAAATACCAGGGGGCGGGCACTGAAGCTTTCTTT
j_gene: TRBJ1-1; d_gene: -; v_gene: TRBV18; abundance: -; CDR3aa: CASSLGHLNTEAFF; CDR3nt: TGTGCCAGCTCATTAGGACATCTGAACACTGAAGCTTTCTTT
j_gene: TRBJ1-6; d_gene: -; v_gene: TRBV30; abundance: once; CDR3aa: CAWSVTGMGSPLHF; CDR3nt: TGTGCCTGGAGTGTCACGGGAATGGGTTCACCCCTCCACTTT
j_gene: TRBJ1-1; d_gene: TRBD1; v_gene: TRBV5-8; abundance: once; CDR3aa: CASSRTGTGTTEAFF; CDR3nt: TGTGCCAGCAGCCGGACCGGGACAGGGACCACTGAAGCTTTCTTT
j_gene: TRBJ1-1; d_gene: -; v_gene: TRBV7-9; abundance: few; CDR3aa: CASSTWTETNTEAFF; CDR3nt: TGTGCCAGCAGCACCTGGACAGAGACGAACACTGAAGCTTTCTTT
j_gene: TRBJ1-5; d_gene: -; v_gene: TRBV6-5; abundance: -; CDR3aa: CASSRGDSNQPQHF; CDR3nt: TGTGCCAGCAGTCGTGGAGATAGCAATCAGCCCCAGCATTTT
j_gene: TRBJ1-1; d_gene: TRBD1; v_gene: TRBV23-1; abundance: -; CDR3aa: CASSPREDRVTGEAFF; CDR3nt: TGCGCCAGCAGTCCCCGCGAAGACAGGGTTACTGGTGAAGCTTTCTTT
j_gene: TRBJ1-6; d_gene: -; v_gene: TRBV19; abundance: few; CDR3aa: CASSGQFNSPLHF; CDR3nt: TGTGCCAGTAGCGGACAGTTTAATTCACCCCTCCACTTT
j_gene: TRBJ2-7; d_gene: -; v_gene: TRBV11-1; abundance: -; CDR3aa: CASSLNLRGGEQYF; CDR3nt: TGTGCCAGCAGCTTAAATCTGCGGGGAGGCGAGCAGTACTTC
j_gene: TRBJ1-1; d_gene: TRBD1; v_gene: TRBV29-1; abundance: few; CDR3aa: CSGRGQGNTEAFF; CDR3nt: TGCAGCGGAAGGGGACAGGGAAACACTGAAGCTTTCTTT
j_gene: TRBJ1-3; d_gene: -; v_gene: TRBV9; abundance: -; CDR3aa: CASRAQGNTIYF; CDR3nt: TGTGCCAGCAGGGCTCAAGGAAACACCATATATTTT
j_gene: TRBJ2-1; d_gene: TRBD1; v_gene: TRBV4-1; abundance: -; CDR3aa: CASSKGQGVNEQFF; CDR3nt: TGCGCCAGCAGCAAGGGACAGGGCGTCAATGAGCAGTTCTTC
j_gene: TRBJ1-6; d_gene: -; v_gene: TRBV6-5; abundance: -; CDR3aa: CASSYDSNRQYSPLHF; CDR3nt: TGTGCCAGCAGTTACGACAGTAACCGTCAGTATTCACCCCTCCACTTT
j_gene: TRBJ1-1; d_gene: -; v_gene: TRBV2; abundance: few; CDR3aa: CASSETANTEAFF; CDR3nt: TGTGCCAGCAGTGAAACAGCGAACACTGAAGCTTTCTTT
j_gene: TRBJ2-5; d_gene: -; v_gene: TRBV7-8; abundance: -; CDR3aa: CASSLPRVIQTQYF; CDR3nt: TGTGCCAGCAGCTTACCCCGAGTCATTCAGACCCAGTACTTC
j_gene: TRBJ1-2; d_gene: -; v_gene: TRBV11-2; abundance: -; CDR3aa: CASEIWRPPNYGYTF; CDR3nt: TGTGCCAGCGAAATATGGCGGCCCCCGAACTATGGCTACACCTTC
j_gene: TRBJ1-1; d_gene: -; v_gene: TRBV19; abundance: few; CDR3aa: CASSIVARSEAFF; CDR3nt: TGTGCCAGTAGTATAGTTGCGAGGTCTGAAGCTTTCTTT
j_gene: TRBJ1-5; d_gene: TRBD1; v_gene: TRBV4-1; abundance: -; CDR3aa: CASSLSTGGRQPQHF; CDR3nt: TGCGCCAGCAGCCTTTCGACAGGGGGCCGGCAGCCCCAGCATTTT
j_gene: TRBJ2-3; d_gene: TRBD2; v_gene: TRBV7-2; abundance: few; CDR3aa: CASSLVGLGGGDTQYF; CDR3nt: TGTGCCAGCAGCTTAGTGGGACTAGGAGGGGGGGATACGCAGTATTTT
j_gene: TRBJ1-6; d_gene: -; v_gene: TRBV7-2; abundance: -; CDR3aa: CASSTHRVRGSYNSPLHF; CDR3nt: TGTGCCAGCAGTACCCACAGGGTTAGGGGGTCCTATAATTCACCCCTCCACTTT
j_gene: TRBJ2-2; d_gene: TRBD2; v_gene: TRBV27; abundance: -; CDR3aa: CASSIRIGGVAGELFF; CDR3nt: TGTGCCAGCAGCATCAGGATCGGGGGGGTCGCCGGGGAGCTGTTTTTT
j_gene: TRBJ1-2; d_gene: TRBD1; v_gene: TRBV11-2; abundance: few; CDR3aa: CASSPNPGQDYGYTF; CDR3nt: TGTGCCAGCAGCCCAAATCCCGGACAGGATTATGGCTACACCTTC
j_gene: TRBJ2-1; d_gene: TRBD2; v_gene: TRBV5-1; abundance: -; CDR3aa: CASSSSSGGNEQFF; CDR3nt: TGCGCCAGCAGCTCTTCTAGCGGGGGTAATGAGCAGTTCTTC
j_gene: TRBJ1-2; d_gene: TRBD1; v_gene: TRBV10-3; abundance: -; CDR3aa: CAISELGGTYGYTF; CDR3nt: TGTGCCATCAGTGAATTAGGGGGCACCTATGGCTACACCTTC
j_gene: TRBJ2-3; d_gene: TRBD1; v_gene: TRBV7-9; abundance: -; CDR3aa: CSTTRDRTTDTQYF; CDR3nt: TGTTCCACTACAAGGGACAGAACCACAGATACGCAGTATTTT
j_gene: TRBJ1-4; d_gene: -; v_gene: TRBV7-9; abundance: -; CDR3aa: CASSEGAGAGEKLFF; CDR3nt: TGTGCCAGCAGCGAGGGAGCAGGGGCGGGTGAAAAACTGTTTTTT